The rows below give T cell receptor beta chains drawn from one sample of a study of blood T cell repertoires in COVID-19. Assay: immunoSEQ multiplex PCR; the TCRdb copy retains only in-frame clones and omits some. The table shows a few hundred thousand clones, with about 91% occurring only once. Sequencing input: peripheral blood. These TCRs come from a woman in her 30s with COVID-19, enrolled during active disease. Each CDR3 is given with its conserved first and last residue. D genes are given only for firm matches. For some rows the clone size is stated as once, few or many, or as a class when expanded; others skip it.

cdr3_length: 11; v_call: TRBV29-1; j_call: TRBJ1-1; clone_size: NA; d_call: NA; cdr3_nt: TGCAGCGTATCCGATGGAGTTGAAGCTTTCTTT; cdr3_aa: CSVSDGVEAFF
cdr3_length: 13; v_call: TRBV11-3; j_call: TRBJ1-1; clone_size: NA; d_call: NA; cdr3_nt: TGTGCCAGCAGCCCACATCAGAACACTGAAGCTTTCTTT; cdr3_aa: CASSPHQNTEAFF
cdr3_length: 16; v_call: TRBV12-5; j_call: TRBJ1-1; clone_size: NA; d_call: NA; cdr3_nt: TGTGCTAGTGGTTTGGTATTGAGACGGGAGAACACTGAAGCTTTCTTT; cdr3_aa: CASGLVLRRENTEAFF
cdr3_length: 13; v_call: TRBV12-5; j_call: TRBJ2-5; clone_size: NA; d_call: NA; cdr3_nt: TGTGCTAGTGGTAGGGGGAAGCAAGAGACCCAGTACTTC; cdr3_aa: CASGRGKQETQYF
cdr3_length: 13; v_call: TRBV2; j_call: TRBJ1-1; clone_size: NA; d_call: NA; cdr3_nt: TGTGCCAGCAGTAGCAGGGGGAACACTGAAGCTTTCTTT; cdr3_aa: CASSSRGNTEAFF
cdr3_length: 14; v_call: TRBV16; j_call: TRBJ1-2; clone_size: NA; d_call: NA; cdr3_nt: TGTGCCAGCAGCTCCCTGCAGGGGAGCTATGGCTACACCTTC; cdr3_aa: CASSSLQGSYGYTF
cdr3_length: 13; v_call: TRBV2; j_call: TRBJ2-7; clone_size: NA; d_call: NA; cdr3_nt: TGTGCCAGCAGTTCAAGCAGGGTTTACGAGCAGTACTTC; cdr3_aa: CASSSSRVYEQYF
cdr3_length: 12; v_call: TRBV7-9; j_call: TRBJ1-5; clone_size: NA; d_call: TRBD1; cdr3_nt: TGTGCCAGCAGAGACAGGGACCAGCCCCAGCATTTT; cdr3_aa: CASRDRDQPQHF
cdr3_length: 17; v_call: TRBV6-1; j_call: TRBJ2-3; clone_size: NA; d_call: TRBD2; cdr3_nt: TGTGCCAGCAGTGATTTGGTGGGGGGGACCGACACAGATACGCAGTATTTT; cdr3_aa: CASSDLVGGTDTDTQYF
cdr3_length: 12; v_call: TRBV28; j_call: TRBJ1-1; clone_size: once; d_call: NA; cdr3_nt: TGTGCCAGCTTTACGGTGAACACTGAAGCTTTCTTT; cdr3_aa: CASFTVNTEAFF
cdr3_length: 15; v_call: TRBV9; j_call: TRBJ2-1; clone_size: NA; d_call: NA; cdr3_nt: TGTGCCAGCAGCGTAGGGCAGGGACAAGACAATGAGCAGTTCTTC; cdr3_aa: CASSVGQGQDNEQFF
cdr3_length: 12; v_call: TRBV11-3; j_call: TRBJ1-3; clone_size: NA; d_call: NA; cdr3_nt: TGTGCCAGCAGCTTAGATCCCGGCACCATATATTTT; cdr3_aa: CASSLDPGTIYF
cdr3_length: 13; v_call: TRBV6-5; j_call: TRBJ1-2; clone_size: once; d_call: TRBD1; cdr3_nt: TGTGCCAGCAGCGGGACAGGGGCTTATGGCTACACCTTC; cdr3_aa: CASSGTGAYGYTF
cdr3_length: 14; v_call: TRBV27; j_call: TRBJ1-1; clone_size: NA; d_call: TRBD1; cdr3_nt: TGTGCCAGCAGTTTACGAACAGGGGGAACTGAAGCTTTCTTT; cdr3_aa: CASSLRTGGTEAFF
cdr3_length: 14; v_call: TRBV15; j_call: TRBJ2-7; clone_size: NA; d_call: NA; cdr3_nt: TGTGCCACCAGCAGCGACATGTTAACCTACGAGCAGTACTTC; cdr3_aa: CATSSDMLTYEQYF
cdr3_length: 12; v_call: TRBV29-1; j_call: TRBJ1-2; clone_size: NA; d_call: NA; cdr3_nt: TGCAGCGTTCCACAGAGAAACTATGGCTACACCTTC; cdr3_aa: CSVPQRNYGYTF
cdr3_length: 18; v_call: TRBV3-1/TRBV3-2; j_call: TRBJ2-5; clone_size: NA; d_call: TRBD2; cdr3_nt: TGTGCCAGCAGCCAAGAATCTGGACTAGCGGGGGTACAAGAGACCCAGTACTTC; cdr3_aa: CASSQESGLAGVQETQYF
cdr3_length: 16; v_call: TRBV6-2/TRBV6-3; j_call: TRBJ1-2; clone_size: NA; d_call: TRBD1; cdr3_nt: TGTGCCAGCATCCCCCCCCCGACAGGGAAGGGCTATGGCTACACCTTC; cdr3_aa: CASIPPPTGKGYGYTF
cdr3_length: 15; v_call: TRBV15; j_call: TRBJ1-6; clone_size: NA; d_call: TRBD1; cdr3_nt: TGTGCCACCAGCAGAACAGGGGCAGGTAATTCACCCCTCCACTTT; cdr3_aa: CATSRTGAGNSPLHF
cdr3_length: 17; v_call: TRBV2; j_call: TRBJ2-6; clone_size: NA; d_call: TRBD1; cdr3_nt: TGTGCCAGCTCCTACAGGGGGCCCAGCTCTGGGGCCAACGTCCTGACTTTC; cdr3_aa: CASSYRGPSSGANVLTF
cdr3_length: 15; v_call: TRBV6-6; j_call: TRBJ1-2; clone_size: NA; d_call: NA; cdr3_nt: TGTGCCAGCAGTCCCCTCGGGCCACGTTCGGGGGGCTACACCTTC; cdr3_aa: CASSPLGPRSGGYTF
cdr3_length: 15; v_call: TRBV5-5; j_call: TRBJ2-3; clone_size: NA; d_call: NA; cdr3_nt: TGTGCCAGCAGCTTGTTTGGGGCCCCAGGAGATACGCAGTATTTT; cdr3_aa: CASSLFGAPGDTQYF
cdr3_length: 15; v_call: TRBV2; j_call: TRBJ2-5; clone_size: once; d_call: TRBD2; cdr3_nt: TGTGCCAGCAGTTTCGCGGGGGTCACACAAGAGACCCAGTACTTC; cdr3_aa: CASSFAGVTQETQYF
cdr3_length: 11; v_call: TRBV2; j_call: TRBJ1-1; clone_size: NA; d_call: NA; cdr3_nt: TGTGCCACCGTGGGGAGAGCTGAAGCTTTCTTT; cdr3_aa: CATVGRAEAFF
cdr3_length: 13; v_call: TRBV11-1; j_call: TRBJ1-1; clone_size: NA; d_call: NA; cdr3_nt: TGTGCCAGTGGGGGGAACTTGAACACTGAAGCTTTCTTT; cdr3_aa: CASGGNLNTEAFF
cdr3_length: 14; v_call: TRBV9; j_call: TRBJ1-1; clone_size: NA; d_call: NA; cdr3_nt: TGTGCCAGCAGCGTAGTTTCGGGGGGGACTGAAGCTTTCTTT; cdr3_aa: CASSVVSGGTEAFF
cdr3_length: 13; v_call: TRBV12-3/TRBV12-4; j_call: TRBJ1-5; clone_size: NA; d_call: NA; cdr3_nt: TGTGCCAGCGGCAGGGATTTGGATCAGCCCCAGCATTTT; cdr3_aa: CASGRDLDQPQHF
cdr3_length: 13; v_call: TRBV27; j_call: TRBJ1-1; clone_size: NA; d_call: TRBD1; cdr3_nt: TGTGCCAGCAGTCCTTCAGGGGGCGTTGAAGCTTTCTTT; cdr3_aa: CASSPSGGVEAFF
cdr3_length: 18; v_call: TRBV6-2/TRBV6-3; j_call: TRBJ1-1; clone_size: NA; d_call: TRBD1; cdr3_nt: TGTGCCAGCAGTTACTCTAAACGGACAGGGGGCCTGAACACTGAAGCTTTCTTT; cdr3_aa: CASSYSKRTGGLNTEAFF
cdr3_length: 16; v_call: TRBV5-1; j_call: TRBJ1-1; clone_size: NA; d_call: NA; cdr3_nt: TGCGCCAGCAGCTTGGGTGCGGCAGGACAAGGCACTGAAGCTTTCTTT; cdr3_aa: CASSLGAAGQGTEAFF
cdr3_length: 13; v_call: TRBV7-9; j_call: TRBJ2-2; clone_size: NA; d_call: NA; cdr3_nt: TGTGCCAGCAGCCCTCCAGGAGGCGGGGAGCTGTTTTTT; cdr3_aa: CASSPPGGGELFF
cdr3_length: 15; v_call: TRBV3-1/TRBV3-2; j_call: TRBJ1-5; clone_size: NA; d_call: NA; cdr3_nt: TGTGCCAGCAGCCATACGGGTGAGGGCAATCAGCCCCAGCATTTT; cdr3_aa: CASSHTGEGNQPQHF
cdr3_length: 11; v_call: TRBV29-1; j_call: TRBJ1-1; clone_size: NA; d_call: NA; cdr3_nt: TGCAGCGTTGGCTTCGGGACTGAAGCTTTCTTT; cdr3_aa: CSVGFGTEAFF
cdr3_length: 14; v_call: TRBV4-1; j_call: TRBJ2-3; clone_size: once; d_call: NA; cdr3_nt: TGCGCCAGCAGCCAAGAGGGGAGGCTAGATACGCAGTATTTT; cdr3_aa: CASSQEGRLDTQYF
cdr3_length: 14; v_call: TRBV7-8; j_call: TRBJ1-2; clone_size: NA; d_call: NA; cdr3_nt: TGTGCCAGCAGCTTCGGCAGGGGAGACTATGGCTACACCTTC; cdr3_aa: CASSFGRGDYGYTF
cdr3_length: 15; v_call: TRBV4-3; j_call: TRBJ1-3; clone_size: NA; d_call: TRBD1; cdr3_nt: TGCGCCAGCAGCCAAGGCAGGGGGTCGGGAAACACCATATATTTT; cdr3_aa: CASSQGRGSGNTIYF
cdr3_length: 17; v_call: TRBV15; j_call: TRBJ1-5; clone_size: once; d_call: TRBD1; cdr3_nt: TGTGCCACCAGCAGAGATGGGGTGGACAGGGGGGCTCAGCCCCAGCATTTT; cdr3_aa: CATSRDGVDRGAQPQHF
cdr3_length: 16; v_call: TRBV10-2; j_call: TRBJ1-1; clone_size: NA; d_call: TRBD1; cdr3_nt: TGCGCCAGCAGTGAGTCCCGACAGGGAGTGAACACTGAAGCTTTCTTT; cdr3_aa: CASSESRQGVNTEAFF
cdr3_length: 14; v_call: TRBV5-4; j_call: TRBJ1-6; clone_size: NA; d_call: NA; cdr3_nt: TGTGCCAGCAGCCGCGAGATGCTGAATTCACCCCTCCACTTT; cdr3_aa: CASSREMLNSPLHF
cdr3_length: 16; v_call: TRBV7-8; j_call: TRBJ2-5; clone_size: NA; d_call: TRBD1; cdr3_nt: TGTGCCAGTGACAGGGGGCGCATTTTAAGCCAAGAGACCCAGTACTTC; cdr3_aa: CASDRGRILSQETQYF
cdr3_length: 16; v_call: TRBV13; j_call: TRBJ2-1; clone_size: NA; d_call: NA; cdr3_nt: TGTGCCAGCAGCGTAGATACCGGGGGTAGTTCGCATGAGCAGTTCTTC; cdr3_aa: CASSVDTGGSSHEQFF
cdr3_length: 16; v_call: TRBV4-2; j_call: TRBJ2-1; clone_size: NA; d_call: TRBD2; cdr3_nt: TGTGCCAGCAGCCAAGGGCGGGGGATCTCCTACAATGAGCAGTTCTTC; cdr3_aa: CASSQGRGISYNEQFF
cdr3_length: 14; v_call: TRBV2; j_call: TRBJ1-6; clone_size: NA; d_call: NA; cdr3_nt: TGTGCCAGCTGCGGGGGGGGCGGCATTTCACCCCTCCACTTT; cdr3_aa: CASCGGGGISPLHF
cdr3_length: 12; v_call: TRBV9; j_call: TRBJ1-2; clone_size: NA; d_call: NA; cdr3_nt: TGTGCCAGCAGCCTTGGGAGCTATGGCTACACCTTC; cdr3_aa: CASSLGSYGYTF
cdr3_length: 16; v_call: TRBV6-2/TRBV6-3; j_call: TRBJ2-1; clone_size: NA; d_call: TRBD2; cdr3_nt: TGTGCCAGCAGTGGCCTAGCGGGGGGAACATACAATGAGCAGTTCTTC; cdr3_aa: CASSGLAGGTYNEQFF
cdr3_length: 18; v_call: TRBV20-1; j_call: TRBJ2-3; clone_size: NA; d_call: TRBD2; cdr3_nt: TGCAGTGCTAGTTTAGCGGGGGGGCAGCTCCCGGGGAGAAATACGCAGTATTTT; cdr3_aa: CSASLAGGQLPGRNTQYF
cdr3_length: 14; v_call: TRBV2; j_call: TRBJ1-1; clone_size: NA; d_call: NA; cdr3_nt: TGTGCCAGCAGCGGCAGGGAGGGGTACACTGAAGCTTTCTTT; cdr3_aa: CASSGREGYTEAFF
cdr3_length: 16; v_call: TRBV6-1; j_call: TRBJ2-5; clone_size: NA; d_call: NA; cdr3_nt: TGTGCCAGCAGTGAAAGGTTCGCTAGCACCCAAGAGACCCAGTACTTC; cdr3_aa: CASSERFASTQETQYF
cdr3_length: 15; v_call: TRBV9; j_call: TRBJ2-7; clone_size: NA; d_call: TRBD1; cdr3_nt: TGTGCCAGCAGCGGCGGGACAGGGTTCTCCTACGAGCAGTACTTC; cdr3_aa: CASSGGTGFSYEQYF
cdr3_length: 14; v_call: TRBV18; j_call: TRBJ1-4; clone_size: NA; d_call: NA; cdr3_nt: TGTGCCAGCTCACCGGGAGCTAGTGATGAAAAACTGTTTTTT; cdr3_aa: CASSPGASDEKLFF
cdr3_length: 14; v_call: TRBV28; j_call: TRBJ1-4; clone_size: NA; d_call: TRBD1; cdr3_nt: TGTGCCAGCAGGCGGACAGGAGCCTTTGAAAAACTGTTTTTT; cdr3_aa: CASRRTGAFEKLFF
cdr3_length: 17; v_call: TRBV4-1; j_call: TRBJ2-1; clone_size: NA; d_call: TRBD2; cdr3_nt: TGCGCCAGCAGCCAAGTGGAGGTTAGCGGGGGGTATAATGAGCAGTTCTTC; cdr3_aa: CASSQVEVSGGYNEQFF